The source of this TCR beta chain is a study of T cells in Graves' hyperthyroidism and ophthalmopathy. Study-level points and caveats: Ophthalmopathy was model-predicted a median about 6.7 months pre-onset.

The source of the PBMCs was approximately 9.5 ml of fresh peripheral blood. This clonotype was seen only a few times. Its cognate antigen is unknown. The CDR3 contains 16 residues. The germline V gene encodes CDR1 SGHRS and CDR2 YFSETQ. The V gene lost 4 bases and the J gene lost 0 bases, with 14 bases spanning the gap. What was amplified from RNA transcripts were TCR beta CDR3 regions. HTBI primers drove first-round RT-PCR of the TCR CDR3. In TCRdb, the multiplex PCR reads were re-called with MiXCR into one record per CDR3 protein. This table holds 400,000 to 550,000 distinct CDR3 sequences, under 15% found once.

V usage is TRBV5-1 and J usage is TRBJ2-4; TRBD2 is a possible D gene (6 bases). This clonotype was obtained from a young woman with Graves' hyperthyroidism. Material: blood. This CDR3 reads CASSGGLLLAKNIQYF. Written as DNA, the CDR3 is TGCGCCAGCAGCGGGGGACTTCTACTAGCCAAAAACATTCAGTACTTC.